The text below deals with one T cell receptor (beta chain). Only Caucasian adults living in Nashville, Tennessee made up the donor group. This record belongs to a study of shared clonotypes between healthy human individuals. Deep-level running was used for the assay. Sequencing used immunoSEQ multiplex PCR; TCRdb keeps in-frame clones, though not all of them. This sample carries some 1,100,000 clones, about four fifths of them seen once, and the ten largest clones take roughly 0.56%. In germline, CDR1 is MNHEY, CDR2 SVGAGI. CDR3 length equals 15 residues. J gave up 4 bases and V 2 bases, and 2 bases lay outside the gene matches.

This chain connects TRBV6-5 to TRBJ1-1; 12 bases align to TRBD1. The sequenced sample was memory CD4+ T cells from PBMCs. The subset was: CD45RA-negative fraction. This TCR derives from a man aged 18-30 years in good health. Some clones in this sample may be carry-over from other donors' samples. CDR3 region: CASSYPGQGATEAFF. The CDR3 DNA is TGTGCCAGCAGTTACCCGGGACAGGGGGCCACTGAAGCTTTCTTT.